The clone carrying this T cell receptor (beta chain) was recorded many times. Its specificity is not known. This entry belongs to a study of metastatic and nonmetastatic thyroid tumors. Study results and limitations: A significant increase in TCR beta diversity was reportedly seen in malignant thyroid tumors relative to benign nodules, in blood and tumor.

Per the authors' pipeline: Clinicopathological groups supplied CDR3 differences that were used to build a distant-metastasis classifier for papillary thyroid cancer. TCRdb re-analyzed the PCR reads using MiXCR. These V and J calls originate from TCRdb's pipeline instead of the authors' own analysis. The data contain tens of thousands of clones, around an eighth of them singletons. There were no patients who had received any treatment before thyroid surgery. The CDR3 length is 16 residues. The V end was cut by 2 bases, the J end by 4 bases, with 16 bases between. The germline gives CDR1 SGHDT, CDR2 YYEEEE.

The sequence was collected from a female donor with papillary thyroid cancer or a benign thyroid nodule (not recorded which). Some clones in this sample may be carry-over from other donors' samples. The specimen sequenced was blood. This rearrangement joins TRBV5-6 to TRBJ2-1; a possible D gene is TRBD2 (6 bases). CDR3 residues: CASSLSSGSAYNEQFF. DNA for the CDR3: TGTGCCAGCAGCTTAAGCAGCGGGTCGGCTTACAATGAGCAGTTCTTC.